These 6 T cell receptor beta chains were sequenced from one sample in a study of shared clonotypes between healthy human individuals. Produced via immunoSEQ multiplex PCR; TCRdb's table is partial and in-frame only. Here the sample spans about 1.1 million clones, about four fifths being singletons. The sample taken for sequencing was memory CD4+ T cells from PBMCs. The sample's subset: CD45RA-negative fraction. Source of these receptors: a man aged 18 to 30 in good health. Some clones in this sample may be carry-over from other donors' samples.

As concerns this clone: The final CDR3 position lacks the conserved phenylalanine or tryptophan, pointing to a likely read error. The DNA is omitted, as the CDR3 cannot be located on it reliably, and the CDR3 follows TCRdb's listing. This chain links TRBV21-1 with TRBJ1-4; the D segment call TRBD1 is taken from the table without a DNA check. TRBV21-1 is flagged as a pseudogene. From its first to its last residue, the CDR3 has 15 amino acids. CDR3 sequence reads: CASSSFGTGDPPLGG.

The J gene is TRBJ2-7, the V gene TRBV9; possibly TRBD1 or TRBD2 for D (5 bases each). Germline assignment: CDR1 SGDLS and CDR2 YYNGEE. The CDR3 sequence is 14 residues long. V was shortened by 1 base and J by 0 bases, with 8 bases between the two germline ends. CDR3: CASSVRGGSYEQYF. The CDR3 region has the DNA TGTGCCAGCAGCGTACGTGGGGGCTCCTACGAGCAGTACTTC.

This clone was observed a few times. The same CDR3 also results from other DNA sequences found in this sample. The CDR3 spells CAWSVGLNTEAFF. CDR3 bases: TGTGCCTGGAGTGTAGGGTTGAACACTGAAGCTTTCTTT. The gene calls are TRBV30 and TRBJ1-1; no reliable D call. The CDR3 has 13 residues. V lost 0 bases and J 0 bases, leaving 5 bases between the germline ends. Germline V gene sequence: CDR1 GTSNPN, CDR2 SVGIG (reference sequence). The whole variable domain, filled in from reference TRBV30 and TRBJ1-1, reads SQTIHQWPATLVQPVGSPLSLECTVEGTSNPNLYWYRQAAGRGLQLLFYSVGIGQISSEVPQNLSASRPQDRQFILSSKKLLLSDSGFYLCAWSVGLNTEAFFGQGTRLTVV.

The chain employs TRBV28 and TRBJ2-3, with D possibly TRBD1 on 5 matching bases. The germline V gene has CDR1 MDHEN and CDR2 SYDVKM. The CDR3 length is 18 residues. V was cut by 7 bases and J by 2 bases, with 25 bases left in between. The CDR3 protein is CASTPQQGRPFPTDTQYF. The CDR3 region has the DNA TGTGCCAGCACACCTCAGCAGGGCAGGCCCTTCCCCACAGATACGCAGTATTTT.

The V call is TRBV18, the J call TRBJ2-2, with D perhaps TRBD1 or TRBD2 (5 bases each). In germline, CDR1 is KGHSH, CDR2 LQKENI. V lost 3 bases, J lost 5 bases, and 13 bases lay in between. The length of the CDR3 is 15 residues. In nucleotides, the CDR3 is TGTGCCAGCTCACCTGGGACGGTCGGGACCGGGGAGCTGTTTTTT. Protein sequence: CASSPGTVGTGELFF.

The chain recombines TRBV5-1 with TRBJ2-4; 8 bases align to TRBD1. The V segment lost 1 base and the J segment 8 bases; nucleotides outside the gene matches: 8. The germline V gene encodes CDR1 SGHRS and CDR2 YFSETQ. CDR3 length: 15 residues. CDR3 in amino acids: CASSLNTGQGHIQYF. The CDR3 DNA sequence: TGCGCCAGCAGCTTGAATACCGGACAGGGACACATTCAGTACTTC.